What follows are 24 T cell receptor beta chains derived from one specimen sequenced in a study of T cells in Graves' hyperthyroidism and ophthalmopathy. RNA transcripts served as the template for amplifying TCR beta CDR3 regions. When the TCR CDR3 underwent first-round RT-PCR, the HTBI primer set was used. TCRdb reprocessed the multiplex PCR reads via MiXCR and lists one record per CDR3 protein. The sample has some 560,000 distinct CDR3 sequences; 11% to 15% are singletons. Sequencing used blood. The receptors derive from a woman between 35 and 50 years old with Graves' hyperthyroidism.

This clonotype was recorded many times. The chain combines TRBV2 with TRBJ2-3, with D perhaps TRBD2 (5 bases). Germline-derived CDR1 and CDR2 are SNHLY and FYNNEI. CDR3 size: 13 residues. Trimming left V 7 bases short and J 0 bases short, with 8 bases between. CDR3: CASIGESTDTQYF. Here the CDR3 DNA reads TGTGCCAGCATCGGGGAGAGCACAGATACGCAGTATTTT.

This clonotype was counted many times. The chain is built from TRBV28 and TRBJ2-1, with TRBD1 matching over 11 bases. Germline CDR1 and CDR2: MDHEN and SYDVKM. This CDR3 comprises 15 residues. The J segment lost 7 bases and the V segment lost 5 bases, leaving 7 bases of the junction unmatched. For the CDR3, the DNA is TGTGCCAGCAGTCCCGGGACAGGGGGGCGGAATGAGCAGTTCTTC. It specifies CASSPGTGGRNEQFF.

This clonotype was observed a few times. The V and J genes are TRBV5-1 and TRBJ1-2; the D gene is possibly TRBD1 (5 bases). CDR1 and CDR2 from the germline V gene are SGHRS and YFSETQ. The CDR3 has 14 residues. Trimming stripped 4 bases from V and 14 bases from J, with 24 bases between. CDR3 amino acids: CASSGTGDLSPFTF. CDR3 nucleotides: TGCGCCAGCAGCGGTACAGGCGACCTTTCTCCGTTTACCTTC. The whole variable domain, remainder taken from reference TRBV5-1 and TRBJ1-2, is KAGVTQTPRYLIKTRGQQVTLSCSPISGHRSVSWYQQTPGQGLQFLFEYFSETQRNKGNFPGRFSGRQFSNSRSEMNVSTLELGDSALYLCASSGTGDLSPFTFGSGTRLTVV.

This clonotype was seen repeatedly, ten times or more. V and J are TRBV7-9 and TRBJ2-4; 9 nucleotides line up with TRBD2. Per the germline V gene, CDR1 is SEHNR and CDR2 is FQNEAQ (reference sequence). The V gene end was trimmed by 5 bases and the J gene end by 6 bases; junction bases not matched to a gene: 8. This CDR3 is 15 amino acids long. CDR3 coding DNA: TGTGCCAGCAGCCCTGGGACTAGCTTCGGAAACATTCAGTACTTC. Protein: CASSPGTSFGNIQYF.

Many counts were recorded for this clonotype. V usage is TRBV28 and J usage is TRBJ2-7, with 8 bases identical to TRBD2. The V segment lost 5 bases and the J segment 2 bases; nucleotides outside the gene matches: 8. Germline V gives CDR1 MDHEN, CDR2 SYDVKM. The CDR3 length is 15 residues. The CDR3, as DNA: TGTGCCAGCAGTAGTCATAGCGGGACCGCCTACGAGCAGTACTTC. Its translation: CASSSHSGTAYEQYF.

This clonotype was observed a few times. The chain recombines TRBV4-1 with TRBJ1-4; 9 nucleotides line up with TRBD1. J lost 8 bases, V lost 2 bases, and 15 bases had no gene match. The CDR3 runs to 18 residues. Germline assignment: CDR1 MGHRA and CDR2 YSYEKL. CDR3 sequence: CASSQSPARTGEGEKLFF. The DNA of the CDR3 is TGCGCCAGCAGCCAATCGCCGGCCCGGACAGGGGAGGGGGAAAAACTGTTTTTT.

This chain joins TRBV28 and TRBJ1-5; no clear D. V gave up 4 bases and J gave up 6 bases, with 4 bases separating them. The CDR3 runs 11 residues. Per germline, CDR1 MDHEN and CDR2 SYDVKM. Here the CDR3 reads CASSSAQPQHF. The CDR3 nucleotides are TGTGCCAGCAGTTCGGCTCAGCCCCAGCATTTT.

This clonotype appeared many times. This chain links TRBV20-1 with TRBJ2-7, with D maybe TRBD1 (5 bases). Trimming cost V 6 bases and J 3 bases, with 9 bases left between them. Germline assignment: CDR1 DFQATT and CDR2 SNEGSKA (reference sequence). CDR3 length: 11 amino acids. This chain's CDR3 is CSASRDYEQYF. The CDR3 nucleotides are TGCAGTGCCAGCAGGGACTACGAGCAGTACTTC.

The rearrangement joins TRBV5-1 to TRBJ2-7, with D possibly matching TRBD2 (6 bases). The CDR3 covers 14 residues. Germline lookup yields CDR1 SGHRS and CDR2 YFSETQ. The V end was cut by 0 bases, the J end by 1 base, with 8 bases between. CDR3 sequence: CASSLGLVSYEQYF. The CDR3 DNA follows: TGCGCCAGCAGCTTGGGACTAGTTTCCTACGAGCAGTACTTC.

This clonotype was observed at least ten times. The chain combines TRBV9 with TRBJ1-5, with D unclear. CDR1 and CDR2 from the germline V gene are SGDLS and YYNGEE. The V gene lost 0 bases and the J gene lost 1 base, with 5 bases spanning the gap. The CDR3 is 14 amino acids. CDR3 coding DNA: TGTGCCAGCAGCGTAGGGATAAGCAATCAGCCCCAGCATTTT. Translating gives CASSVGISNQPQHF.

This clonotype was found many times. The chain carries TRBV4-1 and TRBJ1-1; D remains ambiguous. Germline-derived CDR1 and CDR2 are MGHRA and YSYEKL. This CDR3 comprises 14 residues. V lost 1 base to trimming and J lost 2 bases, with 8 bases between them. CDR3 amino acids: CASSQGLLNTEAFF. The CDR3 coding sequence is TGCGCCAGCAGCCAAGGTCTATTAAACACTGAAGCTTTCTTT.

This clonotype was seen a few times. CDR3 nucleotide sequence: TGTGCCAGCAGGTCGTGGACTAGCGGGAAACAATACGAGCAGTACTTC. As protein: CASRSWTSGKQYEQYF. V gene TRBV6-1 combines with J gene TRBJ2-7; 12 nucleotides agree with TRBD2. The CDR3 loop spans 16 amino acids. Germline trimming cut 6 bases from V and 4 bases from J; bases unmatched to any gene: 10. Germline CDR1 MNHNS, CDR2 SASEGT.

This clonotype turned up a few times. J is TRBJ2-3 and V is TRBV3-1; unclear D gene. The V end lost 2 bases, the J end lost 6 bases, and 9 bases lay between the germline ends. The CDR3 loop spans 13 amino acids. Germline CDR1 LGHDT, CDR2 YNNKEL (reference sequence). This CDR3 reads CASSQYRADTQYF. Written as DNA, the CDR3 is TGTGCCAGCAGCCAATATCGAGCGGATACGCAGTATTTT.

The sample holds a few counts of this clonotype. The rearrangement joins TRBV4-1 to TRBJ1-2; D remains ambiguous. Trimming left V 1 base short and J 2 bases short, with 8 bases between. The CDR3 covers 14 residues. Looked up from germline, CDR1 is MGHRA and CDR2 is YSYEKL. The DNA for the CDR3 is TGCGCCAGCAGCCAAGTCAAGGAAAACTATGGCTACACCTTC. Its protein product is CASSQVKENYGYTF.

V usage is TRBV7-9 and J usage is TRBJ1-1; D remains ambiguous. Germline V gene sequence: CDR1 SEHNR, CDR2 FQNEAQ (reference sequence). The ends were cut back, 7 bases at V and 7 bases at J, with 25 bases in the middle. The CDR3 runs 16 residues. The CDR3 nucleotides are TGTGCCAGCACCCACCGTTCGACTCCGCTGGGAGATGAAGCTTTCTTT. Its protein is CASTHRSTPLGDEAFF.

The rearrangement links TRBV19 to TRBJ2-7; possibly TRBD1 for D (5 bases). The CDR3 covers 13 residues. The germline V gene encodes CDR1 LNHDA and CDR2 SQIVND (reference sequence). Trimming pared 8 bases from V and 5 bases from J, leaving 16 bases between. The DNA of the CDR3 is TGTGCCAGTGCTGACAGCGCACGGGACGAGCAGTACTTC. It translates to CASADSARDEQYF. The variable domain in full, with the rest retrieved from reference TRBV19 and TRBJ2-7, is DGGITQSPKYLFRKEGQNVTLSCEQNLNHDAMYWYRQDPGQGLRLIYYSQIVNDFQKGDIAEGYSVSREKKESFPLTVTSAQKNPTAFYLCASADSARDEQYFGPGTRLTVT.

V is TRBV28 and J is TRBJ2-4; D remains unclear. Germline CDR1 and CDR2: MDHEN and SYDVKM. Trimming removed 7 bases from V and 7 bases from J, with 8 bases in between. The CDR3 contains 11 residues. The DNA for the CDR3 is TGTGCCAGCAAAGAGGAGAACATTCAGTACTTC. Encoded protein: CASKEENIQYF.

This clonotype has a count of ten or more. The chain recombines TRBV5-1 with TRBJ2-2, with D hard to call. The length of the CDR3 is 13 residues. The germline CDR1 and CDR2 sequences are SGHRS and YFSETQ. Trimming cost V 0 bases and J 5 bases, with 5 bases left between them. CDR3 protein: CASSLVLTGELFF. DNA for the CDR3: TGCGCCAGCAGCTTGGTGTTGACCGGGGAGCTGTTTTTT.

This clonotype was observed at least ten times. The rearrangement uses TRBV6-5 and TRBJ2-7; perhaps TRBD2 as D (5 bases). Germline V CDR1 and CDR2: MNHEY, SVGAGI. Trimming took off 0 bases at V and 4 bases at J, with 16 bases between the two ends. The CDR3 extends over 16 amino acids. The CDR3 nucleotides read TGTGCCAGCAGTTACTCCCTAGCTGCGAATGTTTACGAGCAGTACTTC. Its protein product is CASSYSLAANVYEQYF.

This clonotype has only a few counts. This chain joins TRBV7-9 and TRBJ1-4, with D tentatively TRBD1 (5 bases). CDR1 SEHNR and CDR2 FQNEAQ come from the germline V gene (reference sequence). Trimming shortened V by 3 bases and J by 6 bases, and 14 bases separated the two germline ends. The CDR3 runs to 15 residues. The CDR3 loop reads CASSFNEGAHEKLFF. The CDR3 DNA follows: TGTGCCAGCAGCTTTAATGAAGGGGCGCATGAAAAACTGTTTTTT.

This clonotype was detected only a few times. This sequence joins TRBV12-3 or TRBV12-4 and TRBJ2-1; D may correspond to TRBD1 or TRBD2 (5 bases each). V was cut by 7 bases and J by 0 bases, with 13 bases left in between. This CDR3 spans 15 amino acids. The CDR3 is CASTPGAGSYNEQFF. CDR3 DNA: TGTGCCAGCACCCCCGGGGCGGGCTCCTACAATGAGCAGTTCTTC.

This clonotype was counted at least ten times. This rearrangement joins TRBV27 to TRBJ2-1; 9 bases are a match to TRBD1. Trimming removed 1 base from V and 7 bases from J; junction bases left unmatched: 2. Germline V gene lookup returns CDR1 MNHEY and CDR2 SMNVEV (reference sequence). The CDR3 is 14 amino acids. CDR3 coding DNA: TGTGCCAGCAGTTTATTCGGGACAGGGAATGAGCAGTTCTTC. Its protein product is CASSLFGTGNEQFF.

This clonotype was picked up many times. The chain has TRBV6-1 and TRBJ2-1, with TRBD2 identical over 9 bases. Looked up from germline, CDR1 is MNHNS and CDR2 is SASEGT. Trimming removed 5 bases from V and 1 base from J; junction bases left unmatched: 3. There are 15 residues in the CDR3. The CDR3, as DNA: TGTGCCAGCAGTTGGCGGGAGGGTTCCTACAATGAGCAGTTCTTC. Encoded protein: CASSWREGSYNEQFF.

This clonotype was detected a few times. This chain uses TRBV27 with TRBJ2-7, with 7 bases lining up with TRBD1. V was clipped by 5 bases and J by 3 bases; unmatched bases: 10. The CDR3 has 15 residues. CDR1 MNHEY and CDR2 SMNVEV come from the germline V gene (reference sequence). The CDR3 coding sequence is TGTGCCAGCAGTGGGACAGTTTTCTCCCACTACGAGCAGTACTTC. Translated, it gives CASSGTVFSHYEQYF.